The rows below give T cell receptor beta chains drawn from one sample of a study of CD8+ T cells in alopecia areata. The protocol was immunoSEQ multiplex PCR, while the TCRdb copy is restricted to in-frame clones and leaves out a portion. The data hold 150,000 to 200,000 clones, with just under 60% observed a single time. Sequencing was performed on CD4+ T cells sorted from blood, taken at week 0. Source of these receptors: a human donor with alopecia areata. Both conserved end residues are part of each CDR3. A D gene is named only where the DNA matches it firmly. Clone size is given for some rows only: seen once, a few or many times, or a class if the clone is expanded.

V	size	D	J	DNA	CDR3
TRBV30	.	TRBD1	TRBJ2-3	TGTGCCTGGAGTTGGACAGGGGGGACAGATACGCAGTATTTT	CAWSWTGGTDTQYF
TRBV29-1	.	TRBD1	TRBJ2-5	TGCAGCGGGGGACAGACCCGGGAAGAGACCCAGTACTTC	CSGGQTREETQYF
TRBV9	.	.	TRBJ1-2	TGTGCCAGCAGCGACGGACCGACGATGGGTGGCTACACCTTC	CASSDGPTMGGYTF
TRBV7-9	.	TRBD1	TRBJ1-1	TGTGCCACTAGGGGACAGGGATTGAACACTGAAGCTTTCTTT	CATRGQGLNTEAFF
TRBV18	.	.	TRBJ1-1	TGTGCCAGCTCACCCATTGGGGAGTCGGGGAACACTGAAGCTTTCTTT	CASSPIGESGNTEAFF
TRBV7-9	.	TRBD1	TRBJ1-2	TGTGCCAGCAGCGTGACAGGGAGACCATCCGGTGGCTACACCTTC	CASSVTGRPSGGYTF
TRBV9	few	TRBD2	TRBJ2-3	TGTGCCAGCAGCGCGGGACTAGCATCAGATACGCAGTATTTT	CASSAGLASDTQYF
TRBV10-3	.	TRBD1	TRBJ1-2	TGTGCCATCACAAACGCAGGGGGCCGGGGCTACACCTTC	CAITNAGGRGYTF
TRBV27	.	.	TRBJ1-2	TGTGCCAGCAGTGCCGCTACAGGGAAGTACACCTTC	CASSAATGKYTF
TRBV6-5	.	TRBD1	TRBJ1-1	TGTGCCAGCAGTTACTCGTTTAGGGGGCAGAACACTGAAGCTTTCTTT	CASSYSFRGQNTEAFF
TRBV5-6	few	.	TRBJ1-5	TGTGCCAGCAGCTTTTGGGACGGGGCCCAGCATTTT	CASSFWDGAQHF
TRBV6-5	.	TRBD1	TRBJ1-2	TGTGCCAGCAGTTACGGCAGGGGGTTGTATGGCTACACCTTC	CASSYGRGLYGYTF
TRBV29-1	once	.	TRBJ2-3	TGCAGCGTTGAGGCAGGCGGCGGCCCTAGCACAGATACGCAGTATTTT	CSVEAGGGPSTDTQYF
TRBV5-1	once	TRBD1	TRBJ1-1	TGCGCCAGCAGCTTCCGGGACAGAAACACTGAAGCTTTCTTT	CASSFRDRNTEAFF
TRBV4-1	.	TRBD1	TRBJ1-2	TGCGCCAGCAGCCGAAGTCCCGGGACAGAGGTCTATGGCTACACCTTC	CASSRSPGTEVYGYTF
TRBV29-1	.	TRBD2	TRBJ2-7	TGCAGCGTTAAACCGGGGGGGAGGTCCTACGAGCAGTACTTC	CSVKPGGRSYEQYF
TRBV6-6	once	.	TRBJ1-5	TGTGCCAGCAGTTACAGGGGGGGGGCAGATCAGCCCCAGCATTTT	CASSYRGGADQPQHF
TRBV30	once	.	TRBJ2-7	TGTGCCTGGAGTACAGGGAGGTGGCAGTACTTC	CAWSTGRWQYF
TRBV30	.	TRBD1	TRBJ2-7	TGTGCCTGGAGTGTACTGCCGGGACAGCCGGACGGGTACGAGCAGTACTTC	CAWSVLPGQPDGYEQYF
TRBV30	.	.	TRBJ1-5	TGTGCCTGGCAACGCAGTAGTCTGGGCAATCAGCCCCAGCATTTT	CAWQRSSLGNQPQHF
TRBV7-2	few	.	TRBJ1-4	TGTGCCAGCAGAAAGACCCCATGGGGAGATGAAAAACTGTTTTTT	CASRKTPWGDEKLFF
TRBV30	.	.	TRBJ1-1	TGTGCCTGGAGTGGCATTTTGAACACTGAAGCTTTCTTT	CAWSGILNTEAFF
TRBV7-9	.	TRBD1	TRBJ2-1	TGTGCCAGCAGTTTAGCTACAGGGGTAAATGAGCAGTTCTTC	CASSLATGVNEQFF
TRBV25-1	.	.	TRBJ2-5	TGTGCCAGCAGTGTTGCTGAGGCGTCGCAGACCCAGTACTTC	CASSVAEASQTQYF
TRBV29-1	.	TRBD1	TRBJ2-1	TGCAGCGTTCCCGGGACAGGGGGGTCCAATGAGCAGTTCTTC	CSVPGTGGSNEQFF
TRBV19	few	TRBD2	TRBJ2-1	TGTGCCAGTAGCATAGCGGGGGTATACAATGAGCAGTTCTTC	CASSIAGVYNEQFF
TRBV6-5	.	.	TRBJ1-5	TGTGCCAGCAGCCAATTTAATAGCAATCAGCCCCAGCATTTT	CASSQFNSNQPQHF
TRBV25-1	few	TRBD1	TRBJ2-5	TGTGCCAGCAGTGTCGACAGGGGGCGGGGGACCCAGTACTTC	CASSVDRGRGTQYF